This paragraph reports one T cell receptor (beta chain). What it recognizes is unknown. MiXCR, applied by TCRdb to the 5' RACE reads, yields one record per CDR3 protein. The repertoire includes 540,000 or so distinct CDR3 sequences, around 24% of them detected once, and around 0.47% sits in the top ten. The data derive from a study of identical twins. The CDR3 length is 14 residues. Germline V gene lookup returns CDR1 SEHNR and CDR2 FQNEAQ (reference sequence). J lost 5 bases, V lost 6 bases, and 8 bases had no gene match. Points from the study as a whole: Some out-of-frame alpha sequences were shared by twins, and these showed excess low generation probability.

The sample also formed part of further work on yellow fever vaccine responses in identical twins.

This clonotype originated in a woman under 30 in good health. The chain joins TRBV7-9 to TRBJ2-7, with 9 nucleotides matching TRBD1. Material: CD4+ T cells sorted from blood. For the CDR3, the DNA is TGTGCCAGCAGTCTGGGACAGGGTTTTGACGAGCAGTACTTC. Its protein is CASSLGQGFDEQYF.